These 23 T cell receptor beta chains were all obtained from the same sample, sequenced in a study of T cell clonality in common variable immunodeficiency. Sequenced by immunoSEQ multiplex PCR; TCRdb stores in-frame clones only, minus some. The table lists some 52,000 clones, with no singletons. The sample taken for sequencing was peripheral blood mononuclear cells. The receptor source for this set is a person aged 18 to 75 in good health.

As to this clone: The sequence runs out 3 residues before the end of the CDR3; the remainder is reconstructed from the germline J gene. The V and J genes are TRBV7-9 and TRBJ2-2; D not certain. Germline values: CDR1 SEHNR, CDR2 FQNEAQ (reference sequence). The CDR3 is 15 residues long. The DNA read from the CDR3 is TGTGCCAGCAGCTTGGAAGTTGTAGCTAATGAAAAG. Its protein product is CASSLEVVANEK. The CDR3 as a whole reads CASSLEVVANEKLFF.

For this clone: The CDR3 end lies 3 residues beyond the end of the read and is filled in from the germline J gene. This chain links TRBV20-1 with TRBJ2-1; 11 bases match TRBD2. The CDR3 is 12 amino acids. Per germline, CDR1 DFQATT and CDR2 SNEGSKA (reference sequence). Incomplete CDR3 DNA: TGCAGCGGGACTAGCGGCGGTTATGAG. It codes for CSGTSGGYE. The whole CDR3 protein reads CSGTSGGYEQFF.

Turning to this clone: The CDR3 extends 3 residues past the end of the read, so its final part is completed from the germline J gene. The chain joins TRBV20-1 to TRBJ2-1, with 10 bases aligning to TRBD1. Germline loops: CDR1 DFQATT, CDR2 SNEGSKA (reference sequence). The length of the CDR3 is 19 residues. V was clipped by 6 bases and J by 0 bases; unmatched bases: 17. Partial CDR3 DNA: TGCAGTGCCACCTTGGAGACAGGGGGCCTCCGGAGCTCCTACAATGAG. This codes for CSATLETGGLRSSYNE. The complete CDR3 sequence is CSATLETGGLRSSYNEQFF.

In this sample, this clone turned up many times. Read sequence stops 3 residues before the CDR3 end, and the germline J gene provides the missing end. The rearrangement links TRBV7-3 to TRBJ2-7, with D tentatively TRBD1 (6 bases). The CDR3 extends over 14 amino acids. Trimming pared 3 bases from V and 3 bases from J, leaving 12 bases between. CDR1 SGHTA and CDR2 FQGTGA come from the germline V gene. CDR3 in amino acids: CASSLGSGVYEQYF. The CDR3 DNA, read in part, is TGTGCCAGCAGCTTGGGGTCAGGGGTCTACGAG.

This clone appeared many times. The CDR3 end lies 3 residues beyond the end of the read and is filled in from the germline J gene. The chain joins TRBV30 to TRBJ2-2; 13 bases are a match to TRBD2. The CDR3 is 18 amino acids. CDR1 is GTSNPN, CDR2 SVGIG, per germline (reference sequence). The junction had 6 bases not matched to a gene; V was cut back by 2 bases and J by 0 bases. Incomplete CDR3 DNA: TGTGCCTGGAGTTCTGGGACTAGCGGGACCGCGAACACCGGGGAG. Translated, it gives CAWSSGTSGTANTGE. The entire CDR3 sequence reads CAWSSGTSGTANTGELFF.

The table lists this clone with many counts. Read coverage stops 3 residues before the CDR3 terminus; the germline J gene supplies the remainder. The rearrangement uses TRBV19 and TRBJ2-7, with 7 bases aligning to TRBD2. This CDR3 is 16 amino acids long. Germline trimming cut 5 bases from V and 3 bases from J; bases unmatched to any gene: 13. Germline V gene data show CDR1 as LNHDA and CDR2 as SQIVND (reference sequence). Partial CDR3 DNA: TGTGCCAGTAGTGATAAGGGGAGGGGTTTAGACTACGAG. Encoded protein: CASSDKGRGLDYE. The full CDR3 protein reads CASSDKGRGLDYEQYF.

This clone was recorded at least ten times. The read finishes 3 residues shy of the CDR3 end, and the germline J gene is used to complete it. The chain uses TRBV30 and TRBJ2-5, with 7 nucleotides matching TRBD1. This CDR3 region has 14 residues. Unmatched junction bases numbered 9, after V lost 2 bases and J lost 6 bases. Per germline, CDR1 GTSNPN and CDR2 SVGIG (reference sequence). The CDR3 bases that were read are TGTGCCTGGAGTCCCCCGACAGGGTCGAAGACC. Translated, it gives CAWSPPTGSKT. In full, the CDR3 is CAWSPPTGSKTQYF.

This clone was observed at least ten times. The sequenced CDR3 bases are TGTGCCAGCAGCCCGGACAACACGAGGGGAGAGACC. It codes for CASSPDNTRGET. The complete CDR3 protein is CASSPDNTRGETQYF. The chain joins TRBV9 to TRBJ2-5, with D perhaps matching TRBD1 or TRBD2 (5 bases each). The CDR3 end is not reached by the read, which stops 3 residues before it; the germline J gene fills it in. Germline V CDR1 and CDR2: SGDLS, YYNGEE. The V gene lost 4 bases and the J gene lost 4 bases, with 17 bases spanning the gap. The CDR3 has 15 residues.

This clone was picked up many times. The read ends 3 residues early relative to the CDR3; the germline J gene fills the gap. The rearrangement links TRBV30 to TRBJ2-1, with D possibly being TRBD1 (6 bases). Trimming took off 0 bases at V and 0 bases at J, with 9 bases between the two ends. The CDR3 consists of 15 residues. The germline V gene has CDR1 GTSNPN and CDR2 SVGIG (reference sequence). The CDR3 sequence is CAWSVDSSSYNEQFF. The DNA read from the CDR3 is TGTGCCTGGAGTGTGGACAGCTCCTCCTACAATGAG.

This clone came up many times. The read falls 3 residues short of the CDR3 end, and the missing part is taken from the germline J gene. This chain links TRBV6-1 with TRBJ1-2, with D possibly matching TRBD1 (5 bases). The CDR3 is made up of 15 amino acids. Per the germline V gene, CDR1 is MNHNS and CDR2 is SASEGT. Partial CDR3 DNA: TGTGCCAGCAGTGCCGGTTGGGGGGGTCTCGGCGGC. It is translated as CASSAGWGGLGG. The full-length CDR3 reads as CASSAGWGGLGGYTF.

This clone was picked up many times. Read coverage stops 3 residues before the CDR3 terminus; the germline J gene supplies the remainder. The genes are TRBV11-2 and TRBJ1-2; 9 nucleotides line up with TRBD1. This CDR3 is 15 amino acids long. Germline-derived CDR1 and CDR2 are SGHAT and FQNNGV. Trimming cost V 3 bases and J 2 bases; bases outside gene matches: 4. CDR3 residues: CASSFGTGGNYGYTF. The CDR3 DNA, read in part, is TGTGCCAGCAGCTTCGGTACAGGGGGCAACTATGGC.

This clone appeared many times. The DNA ends 3 residues before the CDR3 does, and the rest of the CDR3 is filled in from the germline J gene. The V call is TRBV5-6, the J call TRBJ2-1, with a tentative D call TRBD2 (5 bases). Germline V CDR1 and CDR2: SGHDT, YYEEEE. V was trimmed by 7 bases and J by 1 base, leaving 15 bases between them. The CDR3 runs to 15 residues. The CDR3 protein is CASGRAGPSYNEQFF. CDR3 DNA (partial): TGTGCCAGCGGACGGGCGGGCCCGTCCTACAATGAG.

This clone has ten or more counts. The sequence runs out 3 residues before the end of the CDR3; the remainder is reconstructed from the germline J gene. The V and J genes are TRBV19 and TRBJ1-4, with no clear D. V was shortened by 5 bases and J by 3 bases, with 13 bases between the two germline ends. The CDR3 sequence is 15 residues long. Germline assignment: CDR1 LNHDA and CDR2 SQIVND (reference sequence). CDR3 DNA (partial): TGTGCCAGTAGTTTTCTTGGCTTGGCTAATGAAAAA. It codes for CASSFLGLANEK. The CDR3 in full is CASSFLGLANEKLFF.

The sample holds many counts of this clone. The CDR3 extends 3 residues past the end of the read, so its final part is completed from the germline J gene. Other DNA sequences in this sample translate to the same CDR3. The gene calls are TRBV5-6 and TRBJ1-1; 8 bases are shared with TRBD1. The germline CDR1 and CDR2 sequences are SGHDT and YYEEEE. After removal of 2 bases from V and 5 bases from J, the junction contained 5 bases not matched to a gene. This CDR3 contains 14 residues. The CDR3 DNA, read in part, is TGTGCCAGCAGCTTAGGAACAGGGGGTACTGAA. It translates to CASSLGTGGTE. In full, the CDR3 is CASSLGTGGTEAFF.

This clone occurred many times. Read sequence stops 3 residues before the CDR3 end, and the germline J gene provides the missing end. The chain recombines TRBV5-1 with TRBJ1-1; TRBD1 matches at 8 bases. The CDR3 sequence is 13 residues long. CDR1 SGHRS and CDR2 YFSETQ come from the germline V gene. After removal of 4 bases from V and 4 bases from J, the junction contained 3 bases not matched to a gene. The CDR3 DNA, read in part, is TGCGCCAGCAGCGAACAGGGGGGCACTGAA. The encoded protein is CASSEQGGTE. The full CDR3 protein is CASSEQGGTEAFF.

Of note for this clone: The read falls 3 residues short of the CDR3 end, and the missing part is taken from the germline J gene. The rearrangement joins TRBV5-1 to TRBJ1-2, with D maybe TRBD1 (6 bases). Germline values: CDR1 SGHRS, CDR2 YFSETQ. The CDR3 is 13 amino acids. The CDR3 is CASRQTGSEGYTF. The sequenced part of the CDR3 DNA is TGCGCCAGCAGGCAAACAGGGTCTGAAGGC.

This clone was detected ten times or more. Read coverage stops 3 residues before the CDR3 terminus; the germline J gene supplies the remainder. The chain combines TRBV20-1 with TRBJ2-7, with 10 bases lining up with TRBD2. The CDR3 is 13 residues long. Germline CDR1 reads DFQATT; CDR2 reads SNEGSKA (reference sequence). V lost 6 bases to trimming and J lost 3 bases; unmatched junction nucleotides: 5. The covered CDR3 bases are TGCAGTGCCCCGGGGACTAGCGACTACGAG. Its protein product is CSAPGTSDYE. The whole CDR3 protein is CSAPGTSDYEQYF.

This clone has a count of ten or more. From the germline J gene comes the end of the CDR3, since the read stops 3 residues before it. This sequence joins TRBV19 and TRBJ2-5, with TRBD2 matching over 7 bases. There are 16 residues in the CDR3. The ends lost 0 bases at V and 5 bases at J; junction bases unmatched: 9. In germline, CDR1 is LNHDA, CDR2 SQIVND (reference sequence). CDR3 residues: CASSIDPGGSTETQYF. The sequenced CDR3 bases are TGTGCCAGTAGTATAGATCCGGGCGGGAGTACGGAGACC.

The table lists this clone with many counts. The missing CDR3 end, 3 residues past where the read stops, is filled in from the germline J gene. The chain combines TRBV5-6 with TRBJ2-3, with D tentatively TRBD1 (5 bases). CDR1 is SGHDT, CDR2 YYEEEE, per germline. The CDR3 is 14 residues long. CDR3 bases read: TGTGCCAGCAGCTTGATGACAGCCAAAGAGACG. This codes for CASSLMTAKET. The full CDR3 reads CASSLMTAKETQYF.

This clone has a handful of counts. Read data end 3 residues before the CDR3 end; the end is taken from the germline J gene. The chain joins TRBV6-1 to TRBJ1-2; 7 bases line up with TRBD1. The germline V gene has CDR1 MNHNS and CDR2 SASEGT. There are 14 residues in the CDR3. J was trimmed by 7 bases and V by 0 bases; bases with no gene match: 5. CDR3 residues: CASSEAEGASGYTF. CDR3 bases read: TGTGCCAGCAGTGAAGCCGAGGGGGCGAGTGGC.

This clone occurred many times. Sequencing ends 3 residues short of the CDR3 end; the germline J gene provides the rest. This chain connects TRBV5-4 to TRBJ2-1; TRBD1 matches 8 bases. J was trimmed by 3 bases and V by 4 bases; bases with no gene match: 6. Germline V CDR1 and CDR2: SGHNT, YYREEE (reference sequence). This CDR3 region has 15 residues. The CDR3 spells CASSVGQENYNEQFF. CDR3 bases read: TGTGCCAGCAGCGTGGGACAGGAGAACTACAATGAG.

This clone was seen more than once but under ten times. CDR3 bases read: TGTGCCAGCAGCTTAGCAAGAACAACTAATGAAAAG. Protein sequence: CASSLARTTNEK. The entire CDR3 sequence reads CASSLARTTNEKLFF. This chain joins TRBV7-9 and TRBJ2-2; D uncertain. The CDR3 end lies 3 residues beyond the end of the read and is filled in from the germline J gene. The CDR3 is made up of 15 amino acids. The germline CDR1 and CDR2 sequences are SEHNR and FQNEAQ (reference sequence).

This clone was recorded at least ten times. Coverage ceases 3 residues before the CDR3 finishes, and the germline J gene fills in the end. This sequence joins TRBV20-1 and TRBJ1-6, with 7 bases lining up with TRBD1. Germline CDR1 reads DFQATT; CDR2 reads SNEGSKA (reference sequence). V gave up 6 bases and J gave up 7 bases; unmatched junction bases: 6. The CDR3 is 13 amino acids. The CDR3 is CSARQGGNSPLHF. CDR3 bases read: TGCAGTGCCAGACAGGGAGGGAATTCACCC.